This T cell receptor beta chain was captured by sequencing in a study of blood T cell repertoires in COVID-19. Looking at the study overall: Samples taken during acute and convalescent COVID-19 were collected in the United States, Italy and Spain. From T cells, B-cell-depleted T cells, or PBMCs came the material, which was cDNA or gDNA.

This CDR3 has 15 residues. V was pared by 7 bases and J by 4 bases, with 9 bases of the junction left unmatched. In germline, CDR1 is ENHRY, CDR2 SYGVKD. Sequencing was performed with immunoSEQ multiplex PCR; in TCRdb, only in-frame clones are kept and a portion is missing. The table has about 230,000 clones, 85% to 90% seen once. The count of this clone is one. The Seattle patients, enrolled during active infection, were followed longitudinally. Sequences were obtained from peripheral blood. This clonotype originated in a man between 50 and 59 years old with COVID-19, enrolled during active disease. The gene calls are TRBV10-3 and TRBJ2-2, with 7 bases identical to TRBD2. This CDR3 reads CAITPGGSSTGELFF. As DNA, the CDR3 is TGTGCCATCACCCCCGGGGGGTCCAGCACCGGGGAGCTGTTTTTT.